The T cell receptor (beta chain) described here comes from a study of T-cell reconstitution after alpha-beta-depleted transplantation in children. Points from the study as a whole: Some patients' high day-60 TCRbeta diversity was traced to surviving recipient T cells and thymic progenitors.

For TCRbeta, the library was prepared with unique molecular identifiers. TCRdb ran MiXCR on the PCR reads and lists one entry per CDR3 protein. The profile covers 540,000 or so distinct CDR3 sequences, with under 25% appearing a single time and 13% to 15% taken by the ten largest. Trimming left V 0 bases short and J 1 base short, with 15 bases between. The germline V gene encodes CDR1 DFQATT and CDR2 SNEGSKA (reference sequence). The CDR3 has 16 amino acids. Remarks on this clonotype: The antigen is undetermined.

This clonotype originated in a boy under two years old who had a stem cell transplant for acute myeloid leukemia, so the T cells may come from the graft donor. The chain links TRBV20-1 to TRBJ2-5; D gene ambiguous. This material consisted of PBMCs, mostly from graft donor cells, taken 360 days after TCRalphabeta/CD19-depleted stem cell transplant. Here the CDR3 reads CSARDRYSAFQETQYF. CDR3 nucleotides: TGCAGTGCTAGAGATCGATACAGCGCGTTCCAAGAGACCCAGTACTTC.